This is a list of T cell receptor beta chains from one sample in a study of blood T cell repertoires in COVID-19. Profiling relied on immunoSEQ multiplex PCR, and the TCRdb table lists in-frame clones only, not all of them. The sample has about 220,000 clones, roughly 87% seen once. The sequenced sample consisted of peripheral blood. The receptors here all came from a man aged 35 to 55 with active or convalescent COVID-19. Each CDR3 is given with its conserved first and last residue. D genes are given only for firm matches. Where a row states a size, it is once, few, many or the class of an expanded clone; other rows omit it.

j_call | v_call | d_call | clone_size | cdr3_nt | cdr3_aa
TRBJ1-3 | TRBV6-5 | . | . | TGTGCCAGCAGTTACGGACAGATTGGAAACACCATATATTTT | CASSYGQIGNTIYF
TRBJ2-3 | TRBV7-2 | TRBD2 | . | TGTGCCAGCAGCTTAGTACCCGGGACTAGCGGGGTTTCTACGCAGTATTTT | CASSLVPGTSGVSTQYF
TRBJ2-1 | TRBV30 | TRBD1 | . | TGTGCCTGGAGTTTAACAGGGGATGAGCAGTTCTTC | CAWSLTGDEQFF
TRBJ1-5 | TRBV5-6 | . | few | TGTGCCAGCAGCCTACGGGACTACAATCAGCCCCAGCATTTT | CASSLRDYNQPQHF
TRBJ2-3 | TRBV24-1 | TRBD2 | . | TGTGCCACCAGTGATTTCCCTAGCGGGGGGGCCGGAGATACGCAGTATTTT | CATSDFPSGGAGDTQYF
TRBJ2-5 | TRBV10-3 | . | . | TGTGCCATCAGTGAACCGGGGGTGATCCAGTACTTC | CAISEPGVIQYF
TRBJ1-1 | TRBV6-5 | . | . | TGTGCCAGCAGTTTCTTCCAGGGCGCTGAAGCTTTCTTT | CASSFFQGAEAFF
TRBJ1-6 | TRBV10-2 | . | . | TGCGCCAGCAGTGACTATTCACCCCTCCACTTT | CASSDYSPLHF
TRBJ1-4 | TRBV5-8 | TRBD1 | . | TGTGCCAGCAGCTTAACCGGGACAGCTAATGAAAAACTGTTTTTT | CASSLTGTANEKLFF
TRBJ2-7 | TRBV4-2 | . | . | TGTGCCAGCAGCCATTCCACAGCTCTTTCCTACGAGCAGTACTTC | CASSHSTALSYEQYF
TRBJ2-7 | TRBV7-6 | TRBD1 | . | TGTGCCAGCAGCTTAGAAGAGGGGGCGACCTACGAGCAGTACTTC | CASSLEEGATYEQYF
TRBJ2-5 | TRBV25-1 | TRBD2 | . | TGTGCCAGCAGTGATGTTAAGGCTAGCGGGAGCCAAGAGACCCAGTACTTC | CASSDVKASGSQETQYF
TRBJ1-5 | TRBV27 | . | . | TGTGCCAGCAGTTTCGGCAATCAGCCCCAGCATTTT | CASSFGNQPQHF
TRBJ2-7 | TRBV27 | . | . | TGTGCCAGCAGTTTATCCGGGTCTATCGTCTCCTACGAGCAGTACTTC | CASSLSGSIVSYEQYF
TRBJ2-3 | TRBV13 | . | . | TGTGCCAGCAGCTTAAATCTCTACGGTACGCAGTATTTT | CASSLNLYGTQYF
TRBJ1-6 | TRBV28 | . | . | TGTGCCAGCAGCTTCTCGGGGGGCGCGGGCTCACCCCTCCACTTT | CASSFSGGAGSPLHF
TRBJ1-1 | TRBV9 | . | . | TGTGCCAGCAGCGTAGTGACCGGGACAGAAGCTTTCTTT | CASSVVTGTEAFF
TRBJ1-1 | TRBV6-1 | . | . | TGTGCCAGCAGCCCGACAGCCAAGAACACTGAAGCTTTCTTT | CASSPTAKNTEAFF
TRBJ2-5 | TRBV4-2 | . | . | TGTGCCACCGCGAGGGCAGACCAAGAGACCCAGTACTTC | CATARADQETQYF
TRBJ2-1 | TRBV9 | TRBD2 | . | TGTGCCAGCAGCCTTACCCCCGGGACTAACAATGAGCAGTTCTTC | CASSLTPGTNNEQFF
TRBJ2-3 | TRBV7-6 | TRBD2 | . | TGTGCCAGCAGCAGTCCTAGCGGGGGGCTCGATACGCAGTATTTT | CASSSPSGGLDTQYF
TRBJ2-7 | TRBV28 | TRBD1 | . | TGTGCCAGCAGTCACCACAAACAGGGGTTCCCCTACGAGCAGTACTTC | CASSHHKQGFPYEQYF
TRBJ1-6 | TRBV18 | . | . | TGTGCCAGCTCAGGGGCCACATCCTCCTATAATTCACCCCTCCACTTT | CASSGATSSYNSPLHF
TRBJ1-5 | TRBV27 | . | . | TGTGCCAGCAGTTTTGCGAAGGGGTTACAGCCCCAGCATTTT | CASSFAKGLQPQHF
TRBJ1-4 | TRBV18 | . | . | TGTGCCAGCTCACCAAGCAACAGGCCTAATGAAAAACTGTTTTTT | CASSPSNRPNEKLFF
TRBJ1-6 | TRBV24-1 | TRBD1 | few | TGTGCCACCAGTGATGGGACAGGGGGCAACTCACCCCTCCACTTT | CATSDGTGGNSPLHF
TRBJ1-5 | TRBV19 | TRBD1 | . | TGTGCCAGTAGTATAGATTGGACAGGCGGCAATCAGCCCCAGCATTTT | CASSIDWTGGNQPQHF